Following are 21 T cell receptor beta chains from one sample sequenced in a study of blood T cell repertoires in COVID-19. The repertoire was sequenced with immunoSEQ multiplex PCR; TCRdb's copy has only in-frame clones and lacks some. Of 55,000 to 75,000 clones listed, more than 75% are singletons. Sequenced sample: peripheral blood. The receptors come from a human donor in a cohort sampled during active COVID-19.

CDR3 protein: CASSLDTGFNYGYTF. Written as DNA, the CDR3 is TGCGCCAGCAGCCTGGACACAGGGTTTAACTATGGCTACACCTTC. J is TRBJ1-2 and V is TRBV5-1; possible D gene TRBD1, 6 bases. Trimming pared 4 bases from V and 1 base from J, leaving 14 bases between. CDR1 SGHRS and CDR2 YFSETQ come from the germline V gene. There are 15 residues in the CDR3.

The rearrangement uses TRBV6-5 and TRBJ2-7; 9 bases are shared with TRBD1. Germline V gene lookup returns CDR1 MNHEY and CDR2 SVGAGI. The CDR3 covers 14 residues. The V gene end was trimmed by 2 bases and the J gene end by 1 base; junction bases not matched to a gene: 0. Written as DNA, the CDR3 is TGTGCCAGCAGTTACGACAGGGGGTCCTACGAGCAGTACTTC. Translation gives CASSYDRGSYEQYF.

This clone was observed once. The chain couples TRBV7-9 to TRBJ1-1; 11 bases are shared with TRBD1. V lost 5 bases and J lost 5; bases outside the gene matches: 7. Per the germline V gene, CDR1 is SEHNR and CDR2 is FQNEAQ (reference sequence). This CDR3 is built from 15 residues. The CDR3: CASSLRTGGSTEAFF. The CDR3 nucleotides are TGTGCCAGCAGCCTCCGGACAGGGGGCTCAACTGAAGCTTTCTTT. Using reference TRBV7-9 and TRBJ1-1 for the parts outside the CDR3, the full variable domain is DTGVSQNPRHKITKRGQNVTFRCDPISEHNRLYWYRQTLGQGPEFLTYFQNEAQLEKSRLLSDRFSAERPKGSFSTLEIQRTEQGDSAMYLCASSLRTGGSTEAFFGQGTRLTVV.

This chain uses TRBV5-1 with TRBJ1-1; D uncertain. V was shortened by 4 bases and J by 2 bases, with 9 bases between the two germline ends. This CDR3 is built from 13 residues. Germline V gene lookup returns CDR1 SGHRS and CDR2 YFSETQ. CDR3 region: CASSPTGNTEAFF. The CDR3 DNA follows: TGCGCCAGCAGCCCGACGGGTAACACTGAAGCTTTCTTT.

The chain is built from TRBV5-1 and TRBJ1-1; 11 nucleotides match TRBD1. CDR1 SGHRS and CDR2 YFSETQ come from the germline V gene. This CDR3 comprises 15 residues. J lost 2 bases, V lost 8 bases, and 8 bases had no gene match. CDR3 sequence (DNA): TGCGCCAGTGGAGATAGGACAGGGGGCAACACTGAAGCTTTCTTT. Its translation: CASGDRTGGNTEAFF.

The chain carries TRBV9 and TRBJ1-5; 8 bases map to TRBD1. The CDR3 length is 16 residues. The germline gives CDR1 SGDLS, CDR2 YYNGEE. V lost 5 bases to trimming and J lost 1 base; unmatched junction nucleotides: 8. CDR3 in DNA: TGTGCCAGCAGTCACAGGGGGGGGCTGAGCAATCAGCCCCAGCATTTT. Encoded protein: CASSHRGGLSNQPQHF.

This chain's CDR3 is CASSILQGASGNTIYF. CDR3 nucleotides: TGTGCCAGCAGTATCCTACAGGGGGCTTCTGGAAACACCATATATTTT. The J gene is TRBJ1-3, the V gene TRBV28; 9 bases are a match to TRBD1. Germline V lookup: CDR1 MDHEN, CDR2 SYDVKM. This CDR3 is 16 amino acids long. The V gene end was trimmed by 5 bases and the J gene end by 1 base; junction bases not matched to a gene: 6.

The J gene is TRBJ1-2, the V gene TRBV28; no definite D call. Trimming cost V 5 bases and J 5 bases, with 9 bases left between them. The CDR3 totals 12 residues. Germline lookup yields CDR1 MDHEN and CDR2 SYDVKM. CDR3 sequence reads: CASSGERYGYTF. The CDR3 nucleotides are TGTGCCAGCAGTGGCGAGAGGTATGGCTACACCTTC.

The rearrangement links TRBV11-2 to TRBJ2-7; D may be TRBD1 (5 bases). V gave up 7 bases and J gave up 9 bases, with 16 bases separating them. The CDR3 runs to 12 residues. Germline V gene lookup returns CDR1 SGHAT and CDR2 FQNNGV. CDR3 nucleotide sequence: TGTGCCAGCACCGACAGTAGTCGCGGGCAGTACTTC. Its translation: CASTDSSRGQYF. The full variable domain, rest sourced from reference TRBV11-2 and TRBJ2-7, is EAGVAQSPRYKIIEKRQSVAFWCNPISGHATLYWYQQILGQGPKLLIQFQNNGVVDDSQLPKDRFSAERLKGVDSTLKIQPAKLEDSAVYLCASTDSSRGQYFGPGTRLTVT.

The chain is built from TRBV6-1 and TRBJ1-5; D not certain. Germline lookup yields CDR1 MNHNS and CDR2 SASEGT. The CDR3 has 15 residues. V lost 1 base and J 5 bases, leaving 12 bases between the germline ends. CDR3: CASSEVQVTHQPQHF. The CDR3 DNA sequence: TGTGCCAGCAGTGAAGTTCAGGTAACACATCAGCCCCAGCATTTT.

The chain has TRBV25-1 and TRBJ1-1, with no clear D. Deletions cut 3 bases from V and 7 bases from J, with 9 bases between. In germline, CDR1 is MGHDK, CDR2 SYGVNS. The CDR3 contains 12 residues. Written as DNA, the CDR3 is TGTGCCAGCAGTGACGAGAGCAATGAAGCTTTCTTT. Amino acids: CASSDESNEAFF.

The chain is built from TRBV5-4 and TRBJ2-7, with TRBD2 as a possible D gene (5 bases). Trimming shortened V by 0 bases and J by 2 bases, and 12 bases separated the two germline ends. Germline V CDR1 and CDR2: SGHNT, YYREEE (reference sequence). This CDR3 has 15 residues. Here the CDR3 reads CASSLVPGITYEQYF. CDR3 bases: TGTGCCAGCAGCTTGGTACCGGGGATCACCTACGAGCAGTACTTC.

The chain carries TRBV3-1 (or the pseudogene TRBV3-2) and TRBJ1-5; 10 bases agree with TRBD1. CDR1 LGHDT and CDR2 YNNKEL come from the germline V gene (reference sequence). J gave up 6 bases and V 5 bases, and 16 bases lay outside the gene matches. CDR3 length equals 18 residues. The CDR3 coding sequence is TGTGCCAGCAGCGACCGGGACAGGGGTACACTGAAGGGTCAGCCCCAGCATTTT. Translated: CASSDRDRGTLKGQPQHF.

The rearrangement links TRBV7-2 to TRBJ1-2; D is unclear. Germline values: CDR1 SGHTA, CDR2 FQGNSA. This CDR3 has 15 amino acids. The germline V and J ends were trimmed by 2 bases and 6 bases, with 16 bases remaining between them. The CDR3 loop is CASSLRLAGPHGYTF. CDR3 coding DNA: TGTGCCAGCAGCTTACGCCTAGCCGGGCCACATGGCTACACCTTC.

The CDR3 sequence is CASSSRGQGRISNQPQHF. CDR3 in DNA: TGTGCCAGTAGTAGTAGGGGACAGGGACGCATTAGCAATCAGCCCCAGCATTTT. J is TRBJ1-5 and V is TRBV19; 9 bases are a match to TRBD1. The CDR3 is 18 amino acids. Germline V gene data show CDR1 as LNHDA and CDR2 as SQIVND (reference sequence). J gave up 0 bases and V 4 bases, and 10 bases lay outside the gene matches.

Notes on this clone: Other DNA sequences in the sample encode the same CDR3. The gene calls are TRBV6-5 and TRBJ1-1; no clear D gene. The CDR3 runs 13 residues. Trimming cost V 2 bases and J 3 bases, with 7 bases left between them. Germline V gene data show CDR1 as MNHEY and CDR2 as SVGAGI. DNA of the CDR3: TGTGCCAGCAGTTACCTGTCTGACACTGAAGCTTTCTTT. Translated, it gives CASSYLSDTEAFF.

The chain carries TRBV11-2 and TRBJ1-5; 10 nucleotides align to TRBD1. V gave up 3 bases and J gave up 1 base; unmatched junction bases: 3. Germline lookup yields CDR1 SGHAT and CDR2 FQNNGV. This CDR3 has 16 amino acids. In nucleotides, the CDR3 is TGTGCCAGCAGCTTGGGGACAGGGGCGAGCAATCAGCCCCAGCATTTT. Its translation: CASSLGTGASNQPQHF.

This chain links TRBV14 with TRBJ1-1; the match to TRBD1 covers 7 bases. This CDR3 spans 18 amino acids. V lost 2 bases and J lost 11; bases outside the gene matches: 23. Per germline, CDR1 SGHDN and CDR2 FVKESK. In DNA, the CDR3 is TGTGCCAGCAGCCAAAGGGCCTCTCCCCGGGACAGTCAGTCGCGGGCTTTCTTT. This translates into CASSQRASPRDSQSRAFF.

The chain employs TRBV6-5 and TRBJ1-5; D remains unclear. CDR1 MNHEY and CDR2 SVGAGI come from the germline V gene. Deletions cut 5 bases from V and 5 bases from J, with 16 bases between. The CDR3 contains 15 residues. CDR3 in amino acids: CASSPTPSGDQPQHF. The CDR3, as DNA: TGTGCCAGCAGTCCTACACCATCTGGAGATCAGCCCCAGCATTTT.

The CDR3 sequence: CASSLGAILGGSYGYTF. Here the CDR3 DNA reads TGCGCCAGCAGTCTCGGAGCGATATTAGGGGGTTCCTATGGCTACACCTTC. The chain combines TRBV23-1 with TRBJ1-2, with D perhaps matching TRBD1 (6 bases). TRBV23-1 is identified as an open reading frame with a role that is uncertain. V dropped 4 bases and J dropped 4 bases, with 22 bases sitting between them. This CDR3 is built from 17 residues.

This clone was seen a single time. This sequence joins TRBV9 and TRBJ2-7, with 9 bases matching TRBD1. The CDR3 is made up of 15 amino acids. V gave up 0 bases and J gave up 3 bases; unmatched junction bases: 4. Germline assignment: CDR1 SGDLS and CDR2 YYNGEE. CDR3 sequence: CASSVVGTGNYEQYF. DNA for the CDR3: TGTGCCAGCAGCGTAGTAGGGACAGGGAACTACGAGCAGTACTTC. Full variable domain (missing parts from reference TRBV9 and TRBJ2-7): DSGVTQTPKHLITATGQRVTLRCSPRSGDLSVYWYQQSLDQGLQFLIQYYNGEERAKGNILERFSAQQFPDLHSELNLSSLELGDSALYFCASSVVGTGNYEQYFGPGTRLTVT.